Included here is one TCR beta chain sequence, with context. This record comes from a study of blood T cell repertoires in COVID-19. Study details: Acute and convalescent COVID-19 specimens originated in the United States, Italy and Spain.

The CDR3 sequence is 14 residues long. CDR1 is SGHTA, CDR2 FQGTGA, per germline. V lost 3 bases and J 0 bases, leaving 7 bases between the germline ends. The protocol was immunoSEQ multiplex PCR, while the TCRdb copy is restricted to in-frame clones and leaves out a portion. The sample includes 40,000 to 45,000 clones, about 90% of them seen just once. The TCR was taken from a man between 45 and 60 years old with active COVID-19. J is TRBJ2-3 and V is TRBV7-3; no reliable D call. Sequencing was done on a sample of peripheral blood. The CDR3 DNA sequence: TGTGCCAGCAGCTTCGGCGGTAGCACAGATACGCAGTATTTT. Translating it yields CASSFGGSTDTQYF.